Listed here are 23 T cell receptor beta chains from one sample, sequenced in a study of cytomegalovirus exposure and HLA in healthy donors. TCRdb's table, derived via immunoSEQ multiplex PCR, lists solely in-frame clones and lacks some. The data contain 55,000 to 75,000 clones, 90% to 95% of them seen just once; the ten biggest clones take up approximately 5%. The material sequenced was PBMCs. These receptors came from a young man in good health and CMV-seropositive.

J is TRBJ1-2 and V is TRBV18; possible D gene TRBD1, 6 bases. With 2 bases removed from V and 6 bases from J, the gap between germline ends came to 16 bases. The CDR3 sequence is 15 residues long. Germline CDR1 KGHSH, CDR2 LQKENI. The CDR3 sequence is CASSPSQGYMDGYTF. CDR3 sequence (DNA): TGTGCCAGCTCACCATCTCAGGGGTACATGGATGGCTACACCTTC.

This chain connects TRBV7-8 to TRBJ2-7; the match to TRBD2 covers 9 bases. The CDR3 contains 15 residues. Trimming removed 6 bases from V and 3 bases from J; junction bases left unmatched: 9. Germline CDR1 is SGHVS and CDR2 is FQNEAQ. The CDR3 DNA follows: TGTGCCAGCAGTCCCCTAGCGGGAATGTACTACGAGCAGTACTTC. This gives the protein CASSPLAGMYYEQYF.

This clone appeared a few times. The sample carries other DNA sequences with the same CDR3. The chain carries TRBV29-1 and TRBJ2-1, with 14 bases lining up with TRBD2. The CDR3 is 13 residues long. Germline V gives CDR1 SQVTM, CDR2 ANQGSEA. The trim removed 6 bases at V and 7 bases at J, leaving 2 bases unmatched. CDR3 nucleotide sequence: TGCAGCGTGGGGACTAGCGGGAGAAATGAGCAGTTCTTC. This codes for CSVGTSGRNEQFF.

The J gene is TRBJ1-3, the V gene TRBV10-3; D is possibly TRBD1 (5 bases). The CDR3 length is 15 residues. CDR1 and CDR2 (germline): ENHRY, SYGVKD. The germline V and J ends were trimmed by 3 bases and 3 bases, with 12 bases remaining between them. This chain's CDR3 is CAISERGVDGNTIYF. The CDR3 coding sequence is TGTGCCATCAGTGAACGGGGGGTGGATGGAAACACCATATATTTT.

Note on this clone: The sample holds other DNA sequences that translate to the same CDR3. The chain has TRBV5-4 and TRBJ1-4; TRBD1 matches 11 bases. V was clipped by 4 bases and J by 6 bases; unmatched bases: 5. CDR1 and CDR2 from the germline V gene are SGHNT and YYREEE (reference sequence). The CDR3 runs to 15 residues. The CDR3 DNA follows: TGTGCCAGCAGCCCCGGGACAGGGGGAGATGAAAAACTGTTTTTT. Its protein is CASSPGTGGDEKLFF.

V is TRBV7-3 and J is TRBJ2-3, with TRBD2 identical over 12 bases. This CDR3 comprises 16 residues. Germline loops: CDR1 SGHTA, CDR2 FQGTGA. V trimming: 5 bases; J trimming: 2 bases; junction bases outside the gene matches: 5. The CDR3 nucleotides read TGTGCCAGCAGCCGGACTAGCGGGAAAAACACAGATACGCAGTATTTT. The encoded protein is CASSRTSGKNTDTQYF.

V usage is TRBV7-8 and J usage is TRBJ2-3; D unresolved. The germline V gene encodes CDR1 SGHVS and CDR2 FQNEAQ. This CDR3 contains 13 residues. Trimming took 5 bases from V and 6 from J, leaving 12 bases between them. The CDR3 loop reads CASSLTTADTQYF. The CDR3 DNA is TGTGCCAGCAGCCTGACCACAGCTGATACGCAGTATTTT.

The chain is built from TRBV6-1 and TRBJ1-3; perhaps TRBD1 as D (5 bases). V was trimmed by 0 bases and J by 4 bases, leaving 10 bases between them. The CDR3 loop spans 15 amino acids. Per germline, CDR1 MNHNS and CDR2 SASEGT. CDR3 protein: CASSEAGGEGNTIYF. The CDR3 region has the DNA TGTGCCAGCAGTGAAGCAGGAGGGGAAGGAAACACCATATATTTT.

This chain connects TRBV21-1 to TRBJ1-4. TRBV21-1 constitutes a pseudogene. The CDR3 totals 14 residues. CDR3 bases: TGTGCCACTATAGGGAGGGGCAGGAGGAGGGAACTGTTTTTT. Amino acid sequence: CATIGRGRRRELFF.

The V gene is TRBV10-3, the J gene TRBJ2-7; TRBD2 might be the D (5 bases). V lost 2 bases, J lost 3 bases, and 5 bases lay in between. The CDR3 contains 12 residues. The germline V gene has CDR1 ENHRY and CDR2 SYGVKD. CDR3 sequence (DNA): TGTGCCATCAGTGAGGGGAGCTACGAGCAGTACTTC. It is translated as CAISEGSYEQYF.

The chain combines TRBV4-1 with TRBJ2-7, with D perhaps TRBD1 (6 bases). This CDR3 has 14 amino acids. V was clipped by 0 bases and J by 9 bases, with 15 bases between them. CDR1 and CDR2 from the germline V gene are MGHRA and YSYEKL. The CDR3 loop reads CASSQDRGILGQYF. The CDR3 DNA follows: TGCGCCAGCAGCCAAGACAGGGGAATACTGGGGCAGTACTTC.

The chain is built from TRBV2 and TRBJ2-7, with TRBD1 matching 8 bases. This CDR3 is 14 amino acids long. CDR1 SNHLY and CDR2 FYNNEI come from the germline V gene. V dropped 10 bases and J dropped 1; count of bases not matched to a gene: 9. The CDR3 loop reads CATQQGVGSYEQYF. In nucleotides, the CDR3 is TGTGCCACCCAACAGGGGGTGGGTTCCTACGAGCAGTACTTC. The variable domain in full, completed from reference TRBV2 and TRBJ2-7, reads EPEVTQTPSHQVTQMGQEVILRCVPISNHLYFYWYRQILGQKVEFLVSFYNNEISEKSEIFDDQFSVERPDGSNFTLKIRSTKLEDSAMYFCATQQGVGSYEQYFGPGTRLTVT.

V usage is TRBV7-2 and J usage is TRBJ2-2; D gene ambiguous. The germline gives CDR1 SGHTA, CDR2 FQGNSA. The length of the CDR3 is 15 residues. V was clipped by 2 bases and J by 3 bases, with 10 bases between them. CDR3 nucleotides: TGTGCCAGCAGCTTAAGGTTCCAGGACACCGGGGAGCTGTTTTTT. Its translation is CASSLRFQDTGELFF.

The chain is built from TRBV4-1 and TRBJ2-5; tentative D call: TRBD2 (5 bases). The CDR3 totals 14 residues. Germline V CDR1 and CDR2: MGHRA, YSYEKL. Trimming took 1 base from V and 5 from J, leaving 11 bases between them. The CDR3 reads CASSQAGIQETQYF. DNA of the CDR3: TGCGCCAGCAGCCAAGCGGGGATTCAGGAGACCCAGTACTTC.

CDR3 DNA sequence: TGTGCCAGCAGTTTAGGCAACCTGAACACTGAAGCTTTCTTT. Translation: CASSLGNLNTEAFF. V is TRBV28 and J is TRBJ1-1; D unresolved. This CDR3 comprises 14 residues. The V gene's germline CDR1 is MDHEN and CDR2 SYDVKM. V was clipped by 2 bases and J by 0 bases, with 7 bases between them. The variable domain in full, with the rest retrieved from reference TRBV28 and TRBJ1-1, is DVKVTQSSRYLVKRTGEKVFLECVQDMDHENMFWYRQDPGLGLRLIYFSYDVKMKEKGDIPEGYSVSREKKERFSLILESASTNQTSMYLCASSLGNLNTEAFFGQGTRLTVV.

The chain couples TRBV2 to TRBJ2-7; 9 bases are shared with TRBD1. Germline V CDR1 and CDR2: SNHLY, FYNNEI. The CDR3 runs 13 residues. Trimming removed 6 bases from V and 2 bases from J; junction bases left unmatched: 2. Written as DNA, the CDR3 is TGTGCCAGCAGGAGACAGGGGGCCTACGAGCAGTACTTC. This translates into CASRRQGAYEQYF.

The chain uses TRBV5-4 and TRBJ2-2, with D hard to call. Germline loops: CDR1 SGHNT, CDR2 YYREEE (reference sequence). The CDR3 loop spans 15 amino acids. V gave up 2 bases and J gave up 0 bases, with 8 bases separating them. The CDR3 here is CASSFELTNTGELFF. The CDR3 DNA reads TGTGCCAGCAGCTTTGAGTTGACGAACACCGGGGAGCTGTTTTTT.

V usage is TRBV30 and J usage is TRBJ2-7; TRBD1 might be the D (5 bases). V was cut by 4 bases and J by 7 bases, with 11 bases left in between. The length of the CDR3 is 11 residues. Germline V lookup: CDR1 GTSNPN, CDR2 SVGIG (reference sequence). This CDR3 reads CAWTIKGEQYF. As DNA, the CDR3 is TGTGCCTGGACCATAAAGGGGGAGCAGTACTTC.

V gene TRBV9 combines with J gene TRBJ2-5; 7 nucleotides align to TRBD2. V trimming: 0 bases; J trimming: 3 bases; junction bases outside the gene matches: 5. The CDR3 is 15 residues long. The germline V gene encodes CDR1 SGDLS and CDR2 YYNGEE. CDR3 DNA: TGTGCCAGCAGCGTAGGGCGGGAGAGGGAAGAGACCCAGTACTTC. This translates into CASSVGREREETQYF.

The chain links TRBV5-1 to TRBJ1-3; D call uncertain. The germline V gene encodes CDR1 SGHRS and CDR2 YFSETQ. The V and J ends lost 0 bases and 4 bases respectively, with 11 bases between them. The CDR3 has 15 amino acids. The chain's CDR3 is CASSLAAMGGNTIYF. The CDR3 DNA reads TGCGCCAGCAGCTTGGCCGCCATGGGCGGAAACACCATATATTTT.

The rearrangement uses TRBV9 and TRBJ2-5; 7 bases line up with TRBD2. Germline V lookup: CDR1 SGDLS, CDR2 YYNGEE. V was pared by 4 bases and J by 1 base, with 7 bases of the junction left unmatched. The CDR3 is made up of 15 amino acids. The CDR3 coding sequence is TGTGCCAGCAGCACCGGTCTAGCGGTCCAAGAGACCCAGTACTTC. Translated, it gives CASSTGLAVQETQYF.

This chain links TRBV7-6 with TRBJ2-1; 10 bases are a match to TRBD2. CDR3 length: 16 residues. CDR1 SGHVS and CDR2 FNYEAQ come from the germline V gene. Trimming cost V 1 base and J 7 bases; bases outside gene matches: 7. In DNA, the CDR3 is TGTGCCAGCAGCTTAGTGGCACTAGCGGGGTTAAATGAGCAGTTCTTC. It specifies CASSLVALAGLNEQFF.

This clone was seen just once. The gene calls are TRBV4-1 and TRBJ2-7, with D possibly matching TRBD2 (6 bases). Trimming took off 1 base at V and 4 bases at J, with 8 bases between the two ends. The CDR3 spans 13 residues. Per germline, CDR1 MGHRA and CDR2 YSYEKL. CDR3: CASSQVGTYEQYF. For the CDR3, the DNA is TGCGCCAGCAGCCAAGTGGGGACTTACGAGCAGTACTTC.